This T cell receptor beta chain was recorded in a study of T cells expressing NK-cell markers. About the study: Investigators obtained TCR beta repertoires from sorted CD3+CD56+NKG2C+, CD3+CD56+NKG2C- and CD3+CD56-NKG2C+ T cells.

Libraries used 5'RACE template switching adding universal primer site and UMIs. TCRdb reanalyzed the 5' RACE reads, giving one entry per CDR3 protein sequence and no DNA. The sample totals approximately 150,000 distinct CDR3 sequences. Germline assignment: CDR1 SEHNR and CDR2 FQNEAQ (reference sequence). This CDR3 has 14 amino acids. The TCR sequence derives from a man aged 18 to 29 in good health. This chain links TRBV7-9 with TRBJ2-7. Material for sequencing was blood T cells: a sorted CD56 or NKG2C T cell subset, CD4+ or CD8+ T cells, or bulk PBMC T cells (not recorded which). CDR3 in amino acids: CASSLGVGPYEQYF.